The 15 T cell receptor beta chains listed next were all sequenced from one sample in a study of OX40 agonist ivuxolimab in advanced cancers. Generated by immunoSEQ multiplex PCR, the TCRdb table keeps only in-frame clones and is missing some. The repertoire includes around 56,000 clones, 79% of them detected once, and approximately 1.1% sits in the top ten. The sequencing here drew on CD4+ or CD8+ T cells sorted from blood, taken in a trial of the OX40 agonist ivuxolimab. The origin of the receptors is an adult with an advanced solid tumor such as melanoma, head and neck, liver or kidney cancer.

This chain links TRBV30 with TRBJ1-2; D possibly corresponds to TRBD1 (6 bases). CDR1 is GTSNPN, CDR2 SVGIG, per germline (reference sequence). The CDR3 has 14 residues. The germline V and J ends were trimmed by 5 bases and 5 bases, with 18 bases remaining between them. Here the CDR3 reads CAWVFPGTIYGYTF. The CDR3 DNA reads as TGTGCCTGGGTTTTCCCGGGGACAATTTATGGCTACACCTTC.

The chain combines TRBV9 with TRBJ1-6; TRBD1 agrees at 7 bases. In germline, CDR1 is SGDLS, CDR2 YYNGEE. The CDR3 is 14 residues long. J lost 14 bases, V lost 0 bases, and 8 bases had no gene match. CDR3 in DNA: TGTGCCAGCAGCGTAGGGTCAGGGGGTGCAACCCTCCACTTT. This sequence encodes CASSVGSGGATLHF.

The CDR3 DNA sequence: TGTGCCAGCAGGGTTCGGACGGCGGCCAACGAGCAGTACTTC. Translated, it gives CASRVRTAANEQYF. The chain employs TRBV2 and TRBJ2-7; no clear D. V was shortened by 6 bases and J by 5 bases, with 17 bases between the two germline ends. The CDR3 has 14 amino acids. Germline V gene sequence: CDR1 SNHLY, CDR2 FYNNEI.

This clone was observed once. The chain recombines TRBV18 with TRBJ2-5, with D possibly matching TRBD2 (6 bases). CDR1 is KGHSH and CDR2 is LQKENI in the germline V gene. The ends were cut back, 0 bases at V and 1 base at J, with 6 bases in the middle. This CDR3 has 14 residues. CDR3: CASSPPEGQETQYF. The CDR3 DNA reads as TGTGCCAGCTCACCACCGGAGGGCCAAGAGACCCAGTACTTC. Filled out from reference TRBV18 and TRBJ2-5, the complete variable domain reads NAGVMQNPRHLVRRRGQEARLRCSPMKGHSHVYWYRQLPEEGLKFMVYLQKENIIDESGMPKERFSAEFPKEGPSILRIQQVVRGDSAAYFCASSPPEGQETQYFGPGTRLLVL.

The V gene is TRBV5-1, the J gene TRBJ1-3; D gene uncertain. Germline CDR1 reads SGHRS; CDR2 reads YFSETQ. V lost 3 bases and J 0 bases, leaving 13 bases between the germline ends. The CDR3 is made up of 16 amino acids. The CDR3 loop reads CASSSLGTNSGNTIYF. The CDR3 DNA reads TGCGCCAGCAGCTCCCTGGGAACAAACTCTGGAAACACCATATATTTT.

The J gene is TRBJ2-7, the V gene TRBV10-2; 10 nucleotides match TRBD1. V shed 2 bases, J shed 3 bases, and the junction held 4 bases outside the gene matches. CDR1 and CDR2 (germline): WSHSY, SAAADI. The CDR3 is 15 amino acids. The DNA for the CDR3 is TGCGCCAGCAGTGAGCCGGGACAGGGGAACTACGAGCAGTACTTC. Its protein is CASSEPGQGNYEQYF.

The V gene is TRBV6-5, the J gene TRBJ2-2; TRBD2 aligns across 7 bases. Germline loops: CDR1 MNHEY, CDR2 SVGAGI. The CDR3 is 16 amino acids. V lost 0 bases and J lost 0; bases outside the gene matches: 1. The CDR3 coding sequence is TGTGCCAGCAGTTACTCGCTAGCGGCGAACACCGGGGAGCTGTTTTTT. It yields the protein CASSYSLAANTGELFF.

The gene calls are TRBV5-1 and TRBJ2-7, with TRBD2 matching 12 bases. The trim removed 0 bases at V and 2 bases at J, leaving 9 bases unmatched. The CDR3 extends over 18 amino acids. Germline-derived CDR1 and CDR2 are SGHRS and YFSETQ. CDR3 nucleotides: TGCGCCAGCAGCTTGGCGCCGACTAGCGGGAGTGCCGCCTACGAGCAGTACTTC. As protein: CASSLAPTSGSAAYEQYF.

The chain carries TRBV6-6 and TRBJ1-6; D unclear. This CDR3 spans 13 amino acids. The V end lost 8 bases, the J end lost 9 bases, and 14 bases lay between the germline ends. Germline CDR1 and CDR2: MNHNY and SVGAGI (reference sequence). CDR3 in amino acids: CASVTGMGSPLHF. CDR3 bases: TGTGCCAGCGTCACGGGGATGGGTTCACCCCTCCACTTT.

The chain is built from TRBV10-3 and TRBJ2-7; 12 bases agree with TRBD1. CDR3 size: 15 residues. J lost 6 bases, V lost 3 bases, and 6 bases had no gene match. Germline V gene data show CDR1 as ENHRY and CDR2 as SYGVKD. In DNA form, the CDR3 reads TGTGCCATCAGTGAACCGGGACAGGGGGCTGTCGAGCAGTACTTC. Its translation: CAISEPGQGAVEQYF.

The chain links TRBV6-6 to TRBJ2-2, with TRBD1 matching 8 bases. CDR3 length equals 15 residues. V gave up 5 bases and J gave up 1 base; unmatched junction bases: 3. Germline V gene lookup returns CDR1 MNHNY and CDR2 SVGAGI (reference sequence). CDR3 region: CASSLQGVNTGELFF. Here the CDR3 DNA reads TGTGCCAGCAGTCTACAGGGGGTGAACACCGGGGAGCTGTTTTTT.

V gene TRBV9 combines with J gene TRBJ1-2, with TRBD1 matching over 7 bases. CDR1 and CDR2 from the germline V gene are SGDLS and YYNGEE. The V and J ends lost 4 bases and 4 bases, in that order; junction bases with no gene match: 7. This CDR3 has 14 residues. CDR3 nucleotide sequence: TGTGCCAGCAGCCCCCGGGACAGTTCCTATGGCTACACCTTC. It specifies CASSPRDSSYGYTF.

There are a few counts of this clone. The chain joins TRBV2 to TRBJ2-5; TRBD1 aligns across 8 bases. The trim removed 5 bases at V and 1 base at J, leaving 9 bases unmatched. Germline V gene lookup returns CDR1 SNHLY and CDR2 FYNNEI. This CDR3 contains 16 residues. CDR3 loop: CASSHYRQGPQETQYF. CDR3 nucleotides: TGTGCCAGCAGTCACTACAGACAGGGGCCCCAAGAGACCCAGTACTTC.

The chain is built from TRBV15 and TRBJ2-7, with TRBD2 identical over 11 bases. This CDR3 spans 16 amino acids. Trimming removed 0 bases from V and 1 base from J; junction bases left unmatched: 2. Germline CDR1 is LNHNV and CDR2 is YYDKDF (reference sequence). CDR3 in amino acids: CATSRERTSGSYEQYF. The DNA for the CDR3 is TGTGCCACCAGCAGAGAGAGGACTAGCGGGTCCTACGAGCAGTACTTC.

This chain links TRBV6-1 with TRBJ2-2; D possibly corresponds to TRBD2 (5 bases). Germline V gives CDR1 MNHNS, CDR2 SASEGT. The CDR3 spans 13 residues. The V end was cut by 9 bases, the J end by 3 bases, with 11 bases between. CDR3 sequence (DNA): TGTGCCAGGGGAAGCGGTCACACCGGGGAGCTGTTTTTT. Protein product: CARGSGHTGELFF.